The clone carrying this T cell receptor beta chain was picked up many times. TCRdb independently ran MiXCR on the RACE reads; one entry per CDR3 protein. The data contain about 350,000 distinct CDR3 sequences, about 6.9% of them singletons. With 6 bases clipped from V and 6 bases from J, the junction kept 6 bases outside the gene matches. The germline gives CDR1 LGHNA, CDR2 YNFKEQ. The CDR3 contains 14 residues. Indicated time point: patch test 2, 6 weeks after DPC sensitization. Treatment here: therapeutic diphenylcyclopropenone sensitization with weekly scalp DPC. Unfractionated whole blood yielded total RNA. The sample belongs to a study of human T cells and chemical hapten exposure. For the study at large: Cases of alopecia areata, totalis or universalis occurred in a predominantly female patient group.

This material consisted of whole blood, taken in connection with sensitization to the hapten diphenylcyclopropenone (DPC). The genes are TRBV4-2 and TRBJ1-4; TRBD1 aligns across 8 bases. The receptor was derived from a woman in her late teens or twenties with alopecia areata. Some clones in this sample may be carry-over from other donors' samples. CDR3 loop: CASSRDRLDEKLFF. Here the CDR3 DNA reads TGTGCCAGCAGTCGGGACAGGCTGGATGAAAAACTGTTTTTT.